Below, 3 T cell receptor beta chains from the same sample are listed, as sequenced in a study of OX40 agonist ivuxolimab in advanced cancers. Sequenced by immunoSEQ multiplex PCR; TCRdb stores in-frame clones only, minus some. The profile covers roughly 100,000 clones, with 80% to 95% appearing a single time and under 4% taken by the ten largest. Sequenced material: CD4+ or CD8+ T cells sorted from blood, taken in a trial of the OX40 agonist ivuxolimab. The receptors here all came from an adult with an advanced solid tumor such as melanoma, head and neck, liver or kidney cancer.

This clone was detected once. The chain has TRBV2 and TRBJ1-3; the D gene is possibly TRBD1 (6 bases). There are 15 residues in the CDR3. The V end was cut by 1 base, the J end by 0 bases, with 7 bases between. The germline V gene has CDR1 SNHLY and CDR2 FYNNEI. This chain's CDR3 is CASSEEGGSGNTIYF. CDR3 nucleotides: TGTGCCAGCAGTGAAGAAGGGGGCTCTGGAAACACCATATATTTT.

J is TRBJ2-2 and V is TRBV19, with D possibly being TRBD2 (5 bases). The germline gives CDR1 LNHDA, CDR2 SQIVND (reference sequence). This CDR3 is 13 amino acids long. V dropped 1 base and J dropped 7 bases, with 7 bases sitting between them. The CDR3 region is CASSIVRDGELFF. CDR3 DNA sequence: TGTGCCAGTAGTATAGTTCGGGACGGGGAGCTGTTTTTT.

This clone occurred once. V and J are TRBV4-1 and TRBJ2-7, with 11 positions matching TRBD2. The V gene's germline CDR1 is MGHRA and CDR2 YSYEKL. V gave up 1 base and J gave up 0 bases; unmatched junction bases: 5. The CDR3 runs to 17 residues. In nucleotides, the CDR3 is TGCGCCAGCAGCCAAGTTAGCGGGGGGGCAAGCTCCTACGAGCAGTACTTC. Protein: CASSQVSGGASSYEQYF.